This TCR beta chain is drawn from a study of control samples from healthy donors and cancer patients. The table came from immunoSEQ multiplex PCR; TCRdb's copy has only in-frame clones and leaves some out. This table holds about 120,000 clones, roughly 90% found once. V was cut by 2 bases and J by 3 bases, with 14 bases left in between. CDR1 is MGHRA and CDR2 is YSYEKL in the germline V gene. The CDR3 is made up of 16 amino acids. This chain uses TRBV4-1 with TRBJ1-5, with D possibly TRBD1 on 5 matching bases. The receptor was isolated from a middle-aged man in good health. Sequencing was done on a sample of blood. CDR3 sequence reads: CASSQSQGPANQPQHF. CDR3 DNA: TGCGCCAGCAGCCAAAGCCAGGGCCCGGCCAATCAGCCCCAGCATTTT.